This entry lists 30 T cell receptor beta chains sequenced from one sample in a study of shared clonotypes between healthy human individuals (TCRdb year 2020). The library was prepared using the immunoSEQ multiplex PCR assay. Not all clones reach the TCRdb copy of this immuneACCESS table, which keeps in-frame sequences only. Checked studies attribute under half of the gap to unresolved V genes and leave the rest unexplained. The sample table shows roughly 1,100,000 clones, and roughly 80% are seen once. Roughly 1.4% of the sample comes from the top ten. The sequencing input was memory CD4+ T cells sorted from blood. The cell subset or site label on this specimen signifies: CD45RA-negative fraction. The receptors derive from a man between 18 and 35 years old in good health.

The chain links TRBV9 to TRBJ2-3; 10 bases align to TRBD2. V trimming: 3 bases; J trimming: 2 bases; junction bases outside the gene matches: 9. The CDR3 runs to 17 residues. Germline values: CDR1 SGDLS, CDR2 YYNGEE. The CDR3 DNA sequence: TGTGCCAGCAGCGGAGGACGACTAGCGGGCTTCACAGATACGCAGTATTTT. The encoded protein is CASSGGRLAGFTDTQYF.

This clone was seen a single time. This rearrangement joins TRBV5-1 to TRBJ2-3; 10 bases are shared with TRBD2. This CDR3 contains 15 residues. From germline, CDR1 is SGHRS and CDR2 YFSETQ. The ends lost 3 bases at V and 3 bases at J; junction bases unmatched: 4. This chain's CDR3 is CASSSPSGRTDTQYF. The DNA for the CDR3 is TGCGCCAGCAGCTCTCCTAGCGGGAGAACAGATACGCAGTATTTT. Using reference TRBV5-1 and TRBJ2-3 for the parts outside the CDR3, the full variable domain is KAGVTQTPRYLIKTRGQQVTLSCSPISGHRSVSWYQQTPGQGLQFLFEYFSETQRNKGNFPGRFSGRQFSNSRSEMNVSTLELGDSALYLCASSSPSGRTDTQYFGPGTRLTVL.

The chain joins TRBV9 to TRBJ2-3; 8 nucleotides line up with TRBD2. This CDR3 region has 17 residues. Germline V gene sequence: CDR1 SGDLS, CDR2 YYNGEE. The ends lost 0 bases at V and 8 bases at J; junction bases unmatched: 14. CDR3 in amino acids: CASSVGGLAGPGATQYF. DNA for the CDR3: TGTGCCAGCAGCGTAGGAGGGCTAGCGGGCCCGGGAGCTACGCAGTATTTT.

On this clone itself: This may come from a read error, since a much larger clone is one base off. As the CDR3 is not closed by the conserved phenylalanine or tryptophan, this likely results from a read error. The rearrangement links TRBV4-1 to TRBJ1-6; 12 nucleotides line up with TRBD1. Germline V CDR1 and CDR2: MGHRA, YSYEKL. J was trimmed by 10 bases and V by 0 bases; bases with no gene match: 7. The CDR3 runs 17 residues. The CDR3 loop is CASSQDPLGTGGSPLHL. CDR3 nucleotides: TGCGCCAGCAGCCAAGATCCTCTAGGGACAGGGGGCTCACCCCTCCACCTT.

CDR3 region: CASSANQGGDGYTF. CDR3 DNA: TGTGCCAGCAGTGCCAATCAGGGAGGTGATGGCTACACCTTC. V gene TRBV2 combines with J gene TRBJ1-2; D is possibly TRBD1 (5 bases). In germline, CDR1 is SNHLY, CDR2 FYNNEI. There are 14 residues in the CDR3. V was cut by 4 bases and J by 6 bases, with 15 bases left in between.

This clone was seen only a few times. This chain uses TRBV6-4 with TRBJ2-6, with 10 positions matching TRBD1. The CDR3 spans 15 residues. V dropped 0 bases and J dropped 8; count of bases not matched to a gene: 1. Looked up from germline, CDR1 is MRHNA and CDR2 is SNTAGT. The chain's CDR3 is CASSDSTGGSNVLTF. CDR3 bases: TGTGCCAGCAGTGACTCGACAGGGGGCTCCAACGTCCTGACTTTC.

V and J are TRBV6-1 and TRBJ1-2; D not resolved. V lost 2 bases to trimming and J lost 4 bases, with 11 bases between them. Per germline, CDR1 MNHNS and CDR2 SASEGT. The CDR3 extends over 14 amino acids. CDR3 bases: TGTGCCAGCAGTGAACGTCGGTCAGCCTATGGCTACACCTTC. Translating it yields CASSERRSAYGYTF.

This clone was observed a single time. This rearrangement joins TRBV4-1 to TRBJ1-6; D perhaps matches TRBD1 (5 bases). Trimming removed 0 bases at V and 5 bases at J, with 11 bases between. The germline V gene encodes CDR1 MGHRA and CDR2 YSYEKL. This CDR3 is 16 amino acids long. The chain's CDR3 is CASSQERGGHNSPLHF. CDR3 nucleotides: TGCGCCAGCAGCCAAGAGAGGGGCGGGCATAATTCACCCCTCCACTTT.

The chain has TRBV21-1 and TRBJ2-7; the table's TRBD1 call for D was not verified on the DNA. TRBV21-1 is described as a pseudogene. CDR3 length: 15 residues. The CDR3 DNA sequence: TGTGCCAGCAGGAACCGGGACAGGGTCGGCTACGAGCAGTACTTC. Protein: CASRNRDRVGYEQYF.

The rearrangement joins TRBV11-2 to TRBJ2-1; 10 nucleotides match TRBD2. Germline V gives CDR1 SGHAT, CDR2 FQNNGV. CDR3 length: 16 amino acids. The V segment lost 7 bases and the J segment 7 bases; nucleotides outside the gene matches: 13. CDR3 amino acids: CASIPLSGREWNEQFF. For the CDR3, the DNA is TGTGCCAGCATCCCCTTAAGCGGGAGGGAATGGAATGAGCAGTTCTTC. Based on the CDR3 plus reference TRBV11-2 and TRBJ2-1, the full variable domain is EAGVAQSPRYKIIEKRQSVAFWCNPISGHATLYWYQQILGQGPKLLIQFQNNGVVDDSQLPKDRFSAERLKGVDSTLKIQPAKLEDSAVYLCASIPLSGREWNEQFFGPGTRLTVL.

This clone was counted at least ten times. The rearrangement joins TRBV19 to TRBJ1-2; D remains unclear. V dropped 0 bases and J dropped 4 bases, with 9 bases sitting between them. CDR3 length: 14 residues. The germline CDR1 and CDR2 sequences are LNHDA and SQIVND (reference sequence). CDR3 in amino acids: CASSIEAGFYGYTF. CDR3 DNA: TGTGCCAGTAGTATAGAGGCGGGATTCTATGGCTACACCTTC.

This chain links TRBV28 with TRBJ1-6, with a tentative D call TRBD1 (6 bases). V was clipped by 2 bases and J by 5 bases, with 13 bases between them. This CDR3 region has 16 residues. CDR1 and CDR2 from the germline V gene are MDHEN and SYDVKM. The CDR3 nucleotides read TGTGCCAGCAGTTTAGAGGGGGGCCAGAATAATTCACCCCTCCACTTT. Its translation: CASSLEGGQNNSPLHF.

The chain combines TRBV9 with TRBJ2-3; D might be TRBD2 (5 bases). The CDR3 runs to 15 residues. Trimming pared 4 bases from V and 2 bases from J, leaving 14 bases between. Germline V gives CDR1 SGDLS, CDR2 YYNGEE. CDR3 sequence reads: CASSPHGMDTDTQYF. In DNA form, the CDR3 reads TGTGCCAGCAGCCCCCACGGGATGGACACAGATACGCAGTATTTT.

The chain recombines TRBV21-1 with TRBJ2-1; the table calls TRBD2, which could not be checked here. TRBV21-1 is described as a pseudogene. CDR3 length equals 16 residues. This CDR3 reads CASSKVLRETYNEQFF. DNA of the CDR3: TGTGCCAGCAGCAAAGTTTTGCGGGAAACCTACAATGAGCAGTTCTTC.

The chain recombines TRBV5-1 with TRBJ2-2, with D possibly being TRBD1 or TRBD2 (5 bases each). Trimming pared 0 bases from V and 6 bases from J, leaving 9 bases between. CDR3 size: 14 residues. CDR1 is SGHRS, CDR2 YFSETQ, per germline. This CDR3 reads CASSLVGDAGELFF. For the CDR3, the DNA is TGCGCCAGCAGCTTGGTGGGGGATGCCGGGGAGCTGTTTTTT.

The J gene is TRBJ1-2, the V gene TRBV2, with a tentative D call TRBD1 (5 bases). The germline CDR1 and CDR2 sequences are SNHLY and FYNNEI. This CDR3 spans 13 amino acids. The germline V and J ends were trimmed by 4 bases and 8 bases, with 14 bases remaining between them. CDR3 in DNA: TGTGCCAGCAGTGTGGACAATCCAAGGGGCTACACCTTC. Translated: CASSVDNPRGYTF.

This chain uses TRBV10-3 with TRBJ2-1, with D perhaps being TRBD1 or TRBD2 (6 bases each). The germline V gene has CDR1 ENHRY and CDR2 SYGVKD. V dropped 0 bases and J dropped 4 bases, with 13 bases sitting between them. The CDR3 sequence is 16 residues long. The DNA of the CDR3 is TGTGCCATCAGTGAGTCGATGCAGGGGACTTACAATGAGCAGTTCTTC. Translating it yields CAISESMQGTYNEQFF.

The chain has TRBV9 and TRBJ2-7; D gene uncertain. CDR1 is SGDLS and CDR2 is YYNGEE in the germline V gene. The CDR3 runs 15 residues. V was trimmed by 3 bases and J by 0 bases, leaving 13 bases between them. The CDR3: CASSGVAPSSYEQYF. CDR3 in DNA: TGTGCCAGCAGCGGAGTAGCACCGAGCTCCTACGAGCAGTACTTC.

The chain employs TRBV11-2 and TRBJ1-6, with TRBD1 as a possible D gene (5 bases). The ends were cut back, 1 base at V and 3 bases at J, with 19 bases in the middle. CDR3 length: 19 amino acids. CDR1 is SGHAT and CDR2 is FQNNGV in the germline V gene. The DNA of the CDR3 is TGTGCCAGCAGCTTAGGGGCAGGGTCAGGCACCCGCTATAATTCACCCCTCCACTTT. Its protein product is CASSLGAGSGTRYNSPLHF. The whole variable domain, remainder taken from reference TRBV11-2 and TRBJ1-6, is EAGVAQSPRYKIIEKRQSVAFWCNPISGHATLYWYQQILGQGPKLLIQFQNNGVVDDSQLPKDRFSAERLKGVDSTLKIQPAKLEDSAVYLCASSLGAGSGTRYNSPLHFGNGTRLTVT.

This chain links TRBV5-5 with TRBJ1-1, with 10 bases lining up with TRBD1. Losses at the gene ends were 5 bases for V and 10 bases for J; bases not matched to a gene: 8. The germline gives CDR1 SGHKS, CDR2 YYEKEE (reference sequence). The CDR3 has 13 residues. The chain's CDR3 is CASSTGQGDRAFF. Written as DNA, the CDR3 is TGTGCCAGCAGTACCGGACAGGGGGATCGAGCTTTCTTT.

This chain connects TRBV6-6 to TRBJ2-7; no clear D gene. CDR1 and CDR2 (germline): MNHNY, SVGAGI (reference sequence). Trimming shortened V by 4 bases and J by 0 bases, and 10 bases separated the two germline ends. This CDR3 is built from 14 residues. The CDR3 coding sequence is TGTGCCAGCAGTTCGACTCAGAACTCCTACGAGCAGTACTTC. Translated, it gives CASSSTQNSYEQYF.

V gene TRBV7-9 combines with J gene TRBJ2-5; perhaps D is TRBD1 or TRBD2 (5 bases each). Germline CDR1 is SEHNR and CDR2 is FQNEAQ (reference sequence). The germline V and J ends were trimmed by 6 bases and 11 bases, with 16 bases remaining between them. CDR3 length: 12 residues. In DNA form, the CDR3 reads TGTGCCAGCAGTACGATGGTAGGGGAGCAGTACTTC. Its translation is CASSTMVGEQYF.

V usage is TRBV5-5 and J usage is TRBJ1-2, with D possibly matching TRBD1 (6 bases). This CDR3 is 14 amino acids long. Trimming took 4 bases from V and 4 from J, leaving 14 bases between them. Germline lookup yields CDR1 SGHKS and CDR2 YYEKEE (reference sequence). CDR3 sequence: CASSPEGVGYGYTF. CDR3 DNA sequence: TGTGCCAGCAGCCCGGAGGGGGTGGGCTATGGCTACACCTTC. The full variable domain, with the rest looked up from reference TRBV5-5 and TRBJ1-2, is DAGVTQSPTHLIKTRGQQVTLRCSPISGHKSVSWYQQVLGQGPQFIFQYYEKEERGRGNFPDRFSARQFPNYSSELNVNALLLGDSALYLCASSPEGVGYGYTFGSGTRLTVV.

Only a few counts were recorded for this clone. The chain combines TRBV6-1 with TRBJ1-5; 9 bases fit TRBD1. Germline CDR1 is MNHNS and CDR2 is SASEGT. With 7 bases clipped from V and 7 bases from J, the junction kept 2 bases outside the gene matches. The CDR3 has 12 amino acids. CDR3 sequence reads: CASKQGAQPQHF. For the CDR3, the DNA is TGTGCCAGCAAACAGGGGGCCCAGCCCCAGCATTTT.

In this sample, this clone turned up a few times. The V gene is TRBV6-1, the J gene TRBJ1-5; 9 bases line up with TRBD1. CDR3 length: 15 amino acids. J lost 6 bases, V lost 7 bases, and 10 bases had no gene match. Germline CDR1 MNHNS, CDR2 SASEGT. The CDR3, as DNA: TGTGCCAGCATGGTTTACAGGGGGCTAACTCAGCCCCAGCATTTT. This encodes CASMVYRGLTQPQHF.

The V gene is TRBV4-1, the J gene TRBJ1-5; D unresolved. Germline V lookup: CDR1 MGHRA, CDR2 YSYEKL. This CDR3 contains 15 residues. Trimming cost V 0 bases and J 0 bases, with 6 bases left between them. CDR3 sequence (DNA): TGCGCCAGCAGCCAAGAGGGATATAGCAATCAGCCCCAGCATTTT. The encoded protein is CASSQEGYSNQPQHF.

CDR3 sequence reads: CASSLAPDRGYEQYF. The DNA of the CDR3 is TGTGCCAGCAGCTTGGCCCCGGACAGGGGATACGAGCAGTACTTC. The chain combines TRBV5-4 with TRBJ2-7, with 9 positions matching TRBD1. Germline loops: CDR1 SGHNT, CDR2 YYREEE (reference sequence). V shed 0 bases and J 4 bases; nucleotides not matched to a gene: 5. The CDR3 contains 15 residues.

A single count supports this clone. The V and J genes are TRBV7-9 and TRBJ1-2, with TRBD1 identical over 8 bases. This CDR3 comprises 14 residues. Germline CDR1 reads SEHNR; CDR2 reads FQNEAQ (reference sequence). V lost 5 bases and J lost 4; bases outside the gene matches: 6. In nucleotides, the CDR3 is TGTGCCAGCAGCGGCGACAGGGGAAGCTATGGCTACACCTTC. It specifies CASSGDRGSYGYTF.

This CDR3 reads CSVARTGLTDTQYF. CDR3 sequence (DNA): TGCAGCGTTGCCCGGACAGGGCTCACAGATACGCAGTATTTT. V gene TRBV29-1 combines with J gene TRBJ2-3, with 8 nucleotides matching TRBD1. The CDR3 length is 14 residues. With 4 bases clipped from V and 2 bases from J, the junction kept 5 bases outside the gene matches. The germline gives CDR1 SQVTM, CDR2 ANQGSEA.

The rearrangement uses TRBV11-2 and TRBJ1-1; D remains unclear. Looked up from germline, CDR1 is SGHAT and CDR2 is FQNNGV. Trimming took off 8 bases at V and 11 bases at J, with 15 bases between the two ends. The CDR3 covers 11 residues. The CDR3 loop reads CASLGGLRAFF. CDR3 bases: TGTGCCAGCCTAGGAGGGCTGAGGGCTTTCTTT. The full variable domain, its missing parts supplied by reference TRBV11-2 and TRBJ1-1, is EAGVAQSPRYKIIEKRQSVAFWCNPISGHATLYWYQQILGQGPKLLIQFQNNGVVDDSQLPKDRFSAERLKGVDSTLKIQPAKLEDSAVYLCASLGGLRAFFGQGTRLTVV.